One sample yielded the 10 T cell receptor beta chains listed below, sequenced in a study of blood T cell repertoires in COVID-19. The assay was immunoSEQ multiplex PCR, and TCRdb's table has in-frame clones only and misses some. The sample lists approximately 210,000 clones; approximately 89% were seen once. The sample taken for sequencing was peripheral blood. These receptors came from a woman in her forties with acute or convalescent COVID-19.

This clone appeared a single time. The sample carries other DNA sequences with the same CDR3. V is TRBV30 and J is TRBJ2-4, with a weak D call TRBD1 (6 bases). The CDR3 extends over 14 amino acids. V was pared by 1 base and J by 5 bases, with 12 bases between. Germline CDR1 GTSNPN, CDR2 SVGIG (reference sequence). The CDR3 DNA reads as TGTGCCTGGAGTGGGGGGCAGGCCCAAAACATTCAGTACTTC. This codes for CAWSGGQAQNIQYF.

The genes are TRBV2 and TRBJ1-1, with unresolved D. V lost 3 bases to trimming and J lost 5 bases, with 10 bases between them. Germline CDR1 is SNHLY and CDR2 is FYNNEI. This CDR3 contains 13 residues. CDR3 sequence: CASSDEGWTEAFF. The CDR3 DNA reads as TGTGCCAGCAGTGACGAGGGATGGACTGAAGCTTTCTTT. Looking up the rest from reference TRBV2 and TRBJ1-1 gives the full variable domain: EPEVTQTPSHQVTQMGQEVILRCVPISNHLYFYWYRQILGQKVEFLVSFYNNEISEKSEIFDDQFSVERPDGSNFTLKIRSTKLEDSAMYFCASSDEGWTEAFFGQGTRLTVV.

The chain employs TRBV21-1 and TRBJ2-7; TRBD1 is the table's D call, not checked against the DNA. TRBV21-1 is a known pseudogene. This CDR3 has 12 residues. CDR3 nucleotides: TGTGCCAGCAACTCGGTCAGGGGGGAGCAGTACGTC. It codes for CASNSVRGEQYV.

The chain has TRBV27 and TRBJ1-6, with D tentatively TRBD1 (6 bases). Between the trimmed V and J ends, which lost 8 bases and 10 bases, there was a span of 33 bases. The CDR3 length is 19 residues. Germline-derived CDR1 and CDR2 are MNHEY and SMNVEV (reference sequence). CDR3 nucleotide sequence: TGTGCCAGCGGCCGAGGGGGGGGCAGGAGTATAGTGGGAAGCTCACCCCTCCACTTT. Translated, it gives CASGRGGGRSIVGSSPLHF.

J is TRBJ2-3 and V is TRBV7-3; 9 bases line up with TRBD1. CDR1 and CDR2 from the germline V gene are SGHTA and FQGTGA. After removal of 5 bases from V and 7 bases from J, the junction contained 10 bases not matched to a gene. The CDR3 has 15 residues. The CDR3 loop reads CASSDTGGRQYTQYF. The CDR3 coding sequence is TGTGCCAGCAGCGATACAGGGGGCCGGCAATATACGCAGTATTTT.

This clone was seen more than once but under ten times. The rearrangement links TRBV3-1 (or the pseudogene TRBV3-2) to TRBJ1-3, with D tentatively TRBD1 (5 bases). The V and J ends lost 0 bases and 8 bases respectively, with 14 bases between them. Germline lookup yields CDR1 LGHDT and CDR2 YNNKEL (reference sequence). The CDR3 contains 15 residues. CDR3 nucleotides: TGTGCCAGCAGCCAAGATAGAAAGGACATGGACACCATATATTTT. Its protein product is CASSQDRKDMDTIYF.

The chain has TRBV5-6 and TRBJ1-5, with 7 positions matching TRBD1. The CDR3 is 16 residues long. Trimming at V came to 1 base and at J to 0 bases, leaving 4 bases not matched to a gene. Germline loops: CDR1 SGHDT, CDR2 YYEEEE. CDR3 DNA sequence: TGTGCCAGCAGCTTGTTGCAGGGGGATAGCAATCAGCCCCAGCATTTT. Encoded protein: CASSLLQGDSNQPQHF.

This clone was seen once. CDR3 in amino acids: CASSGTGGNTGELFF. The CDR3 DNA sequence: TGTGCCAGCAGTGGGACAGGGGGAAACACCGGGGAGCTGTTTTTT. The gene calls are TRBV2 and TRBJ2-2, with TRBD1 identical over 10 bases. Germline CDR1 reads SNHLY; CDR2 reads FYNNEI. V lost 4 bases to trimming and J lost 2 bases; unmatched junction nucleotides: 1. This CDR3 spans 15 amino acids.

The CDR3, as DNA: TGCGCCAGCAGCTCAGAACCGAGGTGGGGACAGGGCTCGCGAAACACCATATATTTT. It translates to CASSSEPRWGQGSRNTIYF. The V gene is TRBV4-1, the J gene TRBJ1-3; 9 bases line up with TRBD1. The CDR3 has 19 residues. J gave up 5 bases and V 5 bases, and 19 bases lay outside the gene matches. Germline values: CDR1 MGHRA, CDR2 YSYEKL.

The chain combines TRBV7-9 with TRBJ1-2; D unclear. The CDR3 loop spans 14 amino acids. V gave up 2 bases and J gave up 4 bases, with 11 bases separating them. In germline, CDR1 is SEHNR, CDR2 FQNEAQ (reference sequence). The CDR3 DNA reads as TGTGCCAGCAGCTTAAGGGAGACCGTCTATGGCTACACCTTC. The encoded protein is CASSLRETVYGYTF. Using reference TRBV7-9 and TRBJ1-2 for the parts outside the CDR3, the full variable domain is DTGVSQNPRHKITKRGQNVTFRCDPISEHNRLYWYRQTLGQGPEFLTYFQNEAQLEKSRLLSDRFSAERPKGSFSTLEIQRTEQGDSAMYLCASSLRETVYGYTFGSGTRLTVV.